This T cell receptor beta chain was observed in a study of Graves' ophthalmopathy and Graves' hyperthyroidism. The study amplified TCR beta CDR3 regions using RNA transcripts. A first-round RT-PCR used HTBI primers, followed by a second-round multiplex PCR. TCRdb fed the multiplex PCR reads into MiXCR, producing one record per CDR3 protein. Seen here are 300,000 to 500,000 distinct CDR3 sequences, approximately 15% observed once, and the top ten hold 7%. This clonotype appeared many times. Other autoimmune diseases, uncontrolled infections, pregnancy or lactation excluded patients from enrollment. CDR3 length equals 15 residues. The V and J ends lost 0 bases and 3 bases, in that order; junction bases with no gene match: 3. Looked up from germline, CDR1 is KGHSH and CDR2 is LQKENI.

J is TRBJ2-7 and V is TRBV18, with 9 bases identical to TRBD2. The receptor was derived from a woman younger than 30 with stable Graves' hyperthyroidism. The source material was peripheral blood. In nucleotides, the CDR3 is TGTGCCAGCTCACCACCGAGCGGGAGGAACTACGAGCAGTACTTC. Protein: CASSPPSGRNYEQYF.